The entry that follows covers one T cell receptor beta chain sequence. TCRbeta library preparation incorporated unique molecular identifiers. TCRdb reanalysed the PCR reads using MiXCR and keeps one entry per CDR3 protein. This table holds approximately 420,000 distinct CDR3 sequences, approximately 11% found once. The data derive from a study of T-cell reconstitution after alpha-beta-depleted transplantation in children. The CDR3 totals 16 residues. Germline loops: CDR1 DFQATT, CDR2 SNEGSKA (reference sequence). The junction had 19 bases not matched to a gene; V was cut back by 7 bases and J by 7 bases.

The receptor comes from a human donor who donated a stem cell graft to a child with acute myeloid leukemia. The chain carries TRBV20-1 and TRBJ2-1, with 7 bases lining up with TRBD2. The sequenced sample was PBMCs from the stem cell graft donor, obtained from the stem cell graft. In DNA, the CDR3 is TGCAGTGTTAGGAGCGGGCGGGAGATGGTTGGGAATGAGCAGTTCTTC. Its protein is CSVRSGREMVGNEQFF.